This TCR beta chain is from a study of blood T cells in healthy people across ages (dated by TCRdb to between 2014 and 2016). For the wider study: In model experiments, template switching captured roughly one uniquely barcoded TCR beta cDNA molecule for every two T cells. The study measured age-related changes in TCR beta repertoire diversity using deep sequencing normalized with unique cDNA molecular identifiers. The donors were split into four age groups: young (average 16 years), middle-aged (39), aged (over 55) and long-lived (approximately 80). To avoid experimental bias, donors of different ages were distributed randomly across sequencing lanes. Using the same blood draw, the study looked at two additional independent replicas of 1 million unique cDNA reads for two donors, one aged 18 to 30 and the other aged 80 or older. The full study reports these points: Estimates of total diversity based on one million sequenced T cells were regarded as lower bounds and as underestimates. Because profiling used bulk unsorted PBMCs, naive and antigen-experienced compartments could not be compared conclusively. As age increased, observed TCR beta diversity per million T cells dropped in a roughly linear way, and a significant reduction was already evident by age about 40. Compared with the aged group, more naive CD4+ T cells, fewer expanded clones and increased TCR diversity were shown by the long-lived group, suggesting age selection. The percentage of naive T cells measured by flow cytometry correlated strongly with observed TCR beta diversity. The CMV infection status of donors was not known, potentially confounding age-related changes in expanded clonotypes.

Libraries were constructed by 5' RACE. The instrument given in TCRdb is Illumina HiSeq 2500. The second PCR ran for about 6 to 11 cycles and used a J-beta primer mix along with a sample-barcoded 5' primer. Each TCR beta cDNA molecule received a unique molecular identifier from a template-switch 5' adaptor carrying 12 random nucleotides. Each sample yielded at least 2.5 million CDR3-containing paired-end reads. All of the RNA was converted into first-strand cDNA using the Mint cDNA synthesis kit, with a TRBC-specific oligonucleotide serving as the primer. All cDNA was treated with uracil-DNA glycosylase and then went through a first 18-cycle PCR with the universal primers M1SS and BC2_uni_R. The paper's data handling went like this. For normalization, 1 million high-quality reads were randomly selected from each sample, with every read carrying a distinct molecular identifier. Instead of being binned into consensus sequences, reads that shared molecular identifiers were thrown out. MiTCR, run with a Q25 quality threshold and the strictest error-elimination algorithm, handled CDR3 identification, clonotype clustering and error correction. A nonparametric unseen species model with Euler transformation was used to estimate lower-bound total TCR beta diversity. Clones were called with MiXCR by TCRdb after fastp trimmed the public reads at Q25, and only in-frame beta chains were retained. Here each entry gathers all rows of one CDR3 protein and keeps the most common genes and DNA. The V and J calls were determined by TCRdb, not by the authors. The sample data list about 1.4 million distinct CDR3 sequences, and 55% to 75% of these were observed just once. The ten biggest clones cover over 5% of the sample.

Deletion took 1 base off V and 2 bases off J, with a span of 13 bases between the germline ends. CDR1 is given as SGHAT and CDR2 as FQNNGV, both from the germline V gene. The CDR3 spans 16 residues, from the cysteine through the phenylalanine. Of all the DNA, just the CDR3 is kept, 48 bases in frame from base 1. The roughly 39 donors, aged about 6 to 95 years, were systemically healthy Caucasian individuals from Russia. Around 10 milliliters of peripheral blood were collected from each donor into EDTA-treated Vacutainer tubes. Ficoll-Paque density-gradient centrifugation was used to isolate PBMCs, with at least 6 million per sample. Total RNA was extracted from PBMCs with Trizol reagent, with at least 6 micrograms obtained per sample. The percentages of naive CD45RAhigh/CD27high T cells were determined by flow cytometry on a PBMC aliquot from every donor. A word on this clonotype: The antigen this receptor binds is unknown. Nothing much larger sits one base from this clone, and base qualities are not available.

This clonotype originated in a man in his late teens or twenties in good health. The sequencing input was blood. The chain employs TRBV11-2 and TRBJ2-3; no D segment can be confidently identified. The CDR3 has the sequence CASSLGPAPITDTQYF. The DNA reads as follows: TGTGCCAGCAGCTTAGGACCCGCCCCTATCACAGATACGCAGTATTTT.